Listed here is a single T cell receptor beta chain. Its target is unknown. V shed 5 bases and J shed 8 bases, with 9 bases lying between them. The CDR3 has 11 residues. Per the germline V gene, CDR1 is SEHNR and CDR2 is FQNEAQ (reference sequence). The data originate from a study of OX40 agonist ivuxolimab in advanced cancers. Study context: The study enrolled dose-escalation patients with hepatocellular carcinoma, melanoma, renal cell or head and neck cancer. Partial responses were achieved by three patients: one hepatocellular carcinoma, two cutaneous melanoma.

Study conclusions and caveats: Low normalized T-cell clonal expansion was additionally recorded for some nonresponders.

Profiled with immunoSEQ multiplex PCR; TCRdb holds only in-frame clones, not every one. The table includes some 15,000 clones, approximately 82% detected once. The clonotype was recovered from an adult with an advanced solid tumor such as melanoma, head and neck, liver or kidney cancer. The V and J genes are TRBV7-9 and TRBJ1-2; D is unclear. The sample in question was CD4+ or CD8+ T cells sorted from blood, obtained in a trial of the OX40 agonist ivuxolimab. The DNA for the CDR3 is TGTGCCAGCAGCGACCGTCGGGGCTACACCTTC. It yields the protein CASSDRRGYTF.